This T cell receptor (beta chain) was identified in a study of CD4 T cells in relation to SARS-CoV-2 and coronaviruses. Study context: ViraFEST: roughly ten-day antigen culture of PBMCs, then TCR beta CDR3 sequencing. No peptide or an HIV-1 Nef peptide pool served as negative control.

Per germline, CDR1 MNHEY and CDR2 SVGAGI. This CDR3 comprises 12 residues. Trimming took 4 bases from V and 4 from J, leaving 7 bases between them. In the case of this clone: Its antigen is unknown.

Before the COVID-19 pandemic, during about 2011-2019, CD4+ T cells were taken from unexposed donors. After more than eight days of culture, CD4+ T cells were isolated. Unexposed-donor CD4+ T cells were probed with SARS-CoV-2 S/N and four cold-coronavirus spikes, cells permitting. Study-wide results and caveats: In around 60% of donors, memory CD4+ clonotypes crossrecognized SARS-CoV-2 and at least one common cold coronavirus spike.

Using immunoSEQ multiplex PCR, the repertoire was profiled, and TCRdb retains in-frame clones only, with some absent. The sample consists of some 16,000 clones, around 73% of them appearing once. Sequencing input: CD4+ T cells from PBMCs, cultured in vitro. The rearrangement uses TRBV6-5 and TRBJ1-2, with D hard to call. The TCR was taken from a human donor in good health. DNA of the CDR3: TGTGCCAGCAGTTCAAACAGCTATGGCTACACCTTC. It is translated as CASSSNSYGYTF.